This T cell receptor (beta chain) appears in the sequencing data of a study of TIL therapy for anti-PD-1-resistant metastatic lung cancer. Study background: Progressing patients received lymphodepletion, expanded TIL infusion and IL-2. Study-wide findings and caveats: Patients were highly selected, enriched for treatment-naive, never-smoker and oncogene-addicted cases. The baseline peripheral repertoire was partially replaced by infused TIL clonotypes that later decayed.

Remarks on this clone: No antigen is known for it.

Sequencing used immunoSEQ v3. Profiled with immunoSEQ multiplex PCR; TCRdb holds only in-frame clones, not every one. The sample records 50,000 or so clones, roughly 85% being singletons. Time point here: pre-treatment sample, taken before nivolumab and TIL therapy. CDR3 length: 14 amino acids. The germline V gene has CDR1 GTSNPN and CDR2 SVGIG (reference sequence). The V gene lost 0 bases and the J gene lost 3 bases, with 11 bases spanning the gap. The rearrangement uses TRBV30 and TRBJ2-5; the D gene is possibly TRBD1 (5 bases). The clonotype was recovered from a woman between 25 and 80 years old with non-small cell lung cancer. Sequenced material: blood, taken at baseline. DNA of the CDR3: TGTGCCTGGAGTGTTGTAGCAGGGAAAGAGACCCAGTACTTC. Translating gives CAWSVVAGKETQYF. Full variable domain (outside the CDR3, taken from reference TRBV30 and TRBJ2-5): SQTIHQWPATLVQPVGSPLSLECTVEGTSNPNLYWYRQAAGRGLQLLFYSVGIGQISSEVPQNLSASRPQDRQFILSSKKLLLSDSGFYLCAWSVVAGKETQYFGPGTRLLVL.